These 2 T cell receptor beta chains came from one sample sequenced in a study of control samples from healthy donors and cancer patients. Profiled with immunoSEQ multiplex PCR; TCRdb holds only in-frame clones, not every one. The repertoire has 350,000 to 450,000 clones, 75% to 95% of them found once; the top ten carry around 6.4%. Sequencing was performed on PBMCs. Receptor source: a middle-aged man with head and neck cancer.

This clone has a handful of counts. This chain uses TRBV28 with TRBJ2-1; 9 positions match TRBD2. Germline loops: CDR1 MDHEN, CDR2 SYDVKM. The CDR3 totals 17 residues. V was pared by 3 bases and J by 6 bases, with 12 bases of the junction left unmatched. CDR3 residues: CASSFRGTSRRPNEQFF. The DNA of the CDR3 is TGTGCCAGCAGTTTTCGAGGGACTAGCCGACGTCCCAATGAGCAGTTCTTC.

The CDR3 spells CASSEWTGPNEQFF. In DNA, the CDR3 is TGCGCCAGCAGTGAGTGGACAGGGCCGAATGAGCAGTTCTTC. The chain uses TRBV10-2 and TRBJ2-1; 8 bases are a match to TRBD1. This CDR3 comprises 14 residues. V was pared by 1 base and J by 7 bases, with 3 bases of the junction left unmatched. Germline CDR1 is WSHSY and CDR2 is SAAADI.